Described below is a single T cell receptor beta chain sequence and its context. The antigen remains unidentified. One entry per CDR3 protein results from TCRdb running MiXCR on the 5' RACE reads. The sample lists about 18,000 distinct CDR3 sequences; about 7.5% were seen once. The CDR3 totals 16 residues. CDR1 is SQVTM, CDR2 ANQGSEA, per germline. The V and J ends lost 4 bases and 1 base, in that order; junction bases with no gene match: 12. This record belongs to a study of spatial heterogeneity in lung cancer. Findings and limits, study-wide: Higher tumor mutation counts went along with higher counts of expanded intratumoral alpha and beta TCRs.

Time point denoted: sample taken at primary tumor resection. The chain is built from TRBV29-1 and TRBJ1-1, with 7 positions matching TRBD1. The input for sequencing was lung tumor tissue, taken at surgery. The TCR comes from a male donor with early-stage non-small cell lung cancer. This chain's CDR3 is CSVARQGQIRNTEAFF. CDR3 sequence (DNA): TGCAGCGTTGCGCGACAGGGCCAAATAAGGAACACTGAAGCTTTCTTT.